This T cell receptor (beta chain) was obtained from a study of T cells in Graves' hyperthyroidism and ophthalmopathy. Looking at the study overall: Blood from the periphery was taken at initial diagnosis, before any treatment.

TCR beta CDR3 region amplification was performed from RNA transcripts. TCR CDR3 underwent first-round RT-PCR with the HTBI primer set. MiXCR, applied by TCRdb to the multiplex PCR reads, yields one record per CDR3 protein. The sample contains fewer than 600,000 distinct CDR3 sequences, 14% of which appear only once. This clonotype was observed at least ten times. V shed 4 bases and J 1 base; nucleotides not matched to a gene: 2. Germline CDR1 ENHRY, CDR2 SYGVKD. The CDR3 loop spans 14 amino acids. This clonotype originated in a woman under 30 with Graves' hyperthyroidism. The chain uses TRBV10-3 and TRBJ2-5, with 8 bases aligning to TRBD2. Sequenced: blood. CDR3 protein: CAISGREGQETQYF. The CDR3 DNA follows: TGTGCCATCAGTGGTCGGGAGGGCCAAGAGACCCAGTACTTC.